Below are 30 T cell receptor beta chains sequenced from a single sample in a study of blood T cell repertoires in COVID-19. Assay used: immunoSEQ multiplex PCR; TCRdb lists only in-frame clones, some missing. The table lists some 120,000 clones, 88% of them singletons. Sequencing was performed on peripheral blood. The receptors come from a human donor in a cohort sampled during active COVID-19.

The rearrangement joins TRBV5-6 to TRBJ2-7, with D maybe TRBD1 (6 bases). CDR1 and CDR2 from the germline V gene are SGHDT and YYEEEE. The CDR3 sequence is 14 residues long. Trimming cost V 4 bases and J 6 bases, with 17 bases left between them. The CDR3 spells CASSRAQGISEQYF. CDR3 nucleotide sequence: TGTGCCAGCAGCCGAGCACAGGGTATTAGCGAGCAGTACTTC. The variable domain in full, with the rest retrieved from reference TRBV5-6 and TRBJ2-7, is DAGVTQSPTHLIKTRGQQVTLRCSPKSGHDTVSWYQQALGQGPQFIFQYYEEEERQRGNFPDRFSGHQFPNYSSELNVNALLLGDSALYLCASSRAQGISEQYFGPGTRLTVT.

The chain couples TRBV6-5 to TRBJ2-5; TRBD2 matches at 7 bases. The CDR3 is 15 amino acids. V lost 5 bases to trimming and J lost 5 bases; unmatched junction nucleotides: 11. Germline V lookup: CDR1 MNHEY, CDR2 SVGAGI. The CDR3 DNA sequence: TGTGCCAGCAGTCCCTCAAGCGGGGTGTGGGAGACCCAGTACTTC. It codes for CASSPSSGVWETQYF.

This rearrangement joins TRBV24-1 to TRBJ2-4; D is unclear. Per germline, CDR1 KGHDR and CDR2 SFDVKD. This CDR3 region has 17 residues. V was clipped by 0 bases and J by 2 bases, with 13 bases between them. For the CDR3, the DNA is TGTGCCACCAGTGATTTGCCGAGGATCGAACCCAAAAACATTCAGTACTTC. Residues: CATSDLPRIEPKNIQYF.

CDR3 protein: CASTLTGTGYEQYF. DNA of the CDR3: TGTGCCAGCACCCTGACAGGGACGGGCTACGAGCAGTACTTC. The rearrangement uses TRBV2 and TRBJ2-7, with 7 positions matching TRBD1. CDR1 is SNHLY, CDR2 FYNNEI, per germline. With 7 bases clipped from V and 3 bases from J, the junction kept 9 bases outside the gene matches. This CDR3 is 14 amino acids long.

This clone appeared once. The J gene is TRBJ2-1, the V gene TRBV5-4; D gene ambiguous. The V and J ends lost 0 bases and 7 bases respectively, with 8 bases between them. CDR1 SGHNT and CDR2 YYREEE come from the germline V gene (reference sequence). This CDR3 spans 13 amino acids. CDR3 nucleotides: TGTGCCAGCAGCTTGGGGCCCGCAAATGAGCAGTTCTTC. It is translated as CASSLGPANEQFF.

The table lists this clone with a count of one. V and J are TRBV2 and TRBJ2-7, with 9 positions matching TRBD1. Germline trimming cut 6 bases from V and 3 bases from J; bases unmatched to any gene: 3. The CDR3 runs 13 residues. The germline gives CDR1 SNHLY, CDR2 FYNNEI. CDR3 amino acids: CASRGTGIYEQYF. Here the CDR3 DNA reads TGTGCCAGCAGGGGGACAGGGATCTACGAGCAGTACTTC.

V gene TRBV3-1 (or the pseudogene TRBV3-2) combines with J gene TRBJ2-7; TRBD1 matches at 10 bases. This CDR3 is built from 15 residues. Germline values: CDR1 LGHDT, CDR2 YNNKEL (reference sequence). V gave up 4 bases and J gave up 4 bases; unmatched junction bases: 7. The CDR3 DNA follows: TGTGCCAGCAGCCGGCGGGACAGGGGTCTATACGAGCAGTACTTC. This translates into CASSRRDRGLYEQYF.

V gene TRBV7-9 combines with J gene TRBJ2-2, with 10 positions matching TRBD1. The trim removed 5 bases at V and 5 bases at J, leaving 8 bases unmatched. CDR3 length equals 16 residues. Germline V gene data show CDR1 as SEHNR and CDR2 as FQNEAQ (reference sequence). Here the CDR3 DNA reads TGTGCCAGCAGCGTCGCCGGGACAGGGGTAACCGGGGAGCTGTTTTTT. Its protein is CASSVAGTGVTGELFF.

The V and J genes are TRBV18 and TRBJ2-3, with 7 bases aligning to TRBD2. V shed 2 bases and J 3 bases; nucleotides not matched to a gene: 8. This CDR3 is built from 16 residues. Germline V gene data show CDR1 as KGHSH and CDR2 as LQKENI. In nucleotides, the CDR3 is TGTGCCAGCTCACCATCTCTAGCGGATTTGACAGATACGCAGTATTTT. Amino acids: CASSPSLADLTDTQYF.

This clone has ten or more counts. The chain is built from TRBV4-1 and TRBJ1-5; TRBD1 matches at 12 bases. Germline CDR1 and CDR2: MGHRA and YSYEKL. The CDR3 covers 15 residues. Trimming at V came to 1 base and at J to 6 bases, leaving 1 base not matched to a gene. CDR3 nucleotide sequence: TGCGCCAGCAGCCAAGGGGACAGGGGGCCTCAGCCCCAGCATTTT. It is translated as CASSQGDRGPQPQHF.

In its sample, this clone was seen once. The chain links TRBV6-5 to TRBJ1-6, with D possibly TRBD1 on 5 matching bases. CDR1 is MNHEY, CDR2 SVGAGI, per germline. CDR3 size: 16 residues. Trimming removed 0 bases at V and 8 bases at J, with 14 bases between. CDR3 protein: CASSYSRQPKDSPLHF. The CDR3 nucleotides read TGTGCCAGCAGTTACTCGAGACAGCCCAAGGATTCACCCCTCCACTTT.

The chain employs TRBV13 and TRBJ2-2, with a tentative D call TRBD2 (7 bases). Between the trimmed V and J ends, which lost 4 bases and 7 bases, there was a span of 22 bases. The CDR3 runs to 17 residues. Per the germline V gene, CDR1 is PRHDT and CDR2 is FYEKMQ (reference sequence). The CDR3 sequence is CASSSAEGGLMIGELFF. The CDR3 nucleotides are TGTGCCAGCAGCTCTGCCGAAGGGGGACTAATGATCGGGGAGCTGTTTTTT.

This clone has a handful of counts. This chain links TRBV6-5 with TRBJ2-3; 13 bases map to TRBD2. Per the germline V gene, CDR1 is MNHEY and CDR2 is SVGAGI. V shed 8 bases and J 7 bases; nucleotides not matched to a gene: 3. The CDR3 length is 13 residues. The CDR3 nucleotides read TGTGCCAGCGGGACTAGCGGGGTAAATACGCAGTATTTT. Amino acids: CASGTSGVNTQYF.

The gene calls are TRBV19 and TRBJ1-1; unclear D gene. The CDR3 runs 13 residues. Per germline, CDR1 LNHDA and CDR2 SQIVND (reference sequence). V lost 5 bases, J lost 10 bases, and 17 bases lay in between. CDR3 amino acids: CASSSDSWRGAFF. CDR3 in DNA: TGTGCCAGTAGTTCGGACTCATGGCGCGGAGCTTTCTTT.

This clone was observed a few times. The chain combines TRBV25-1 with TRBJ1-1; D may be TRBD1 (5 bases). The CDR3 is 15 amino acids. V lost 4 bases, J lost 0 bases, and 12 bases lay in between. Germline V gene sequence: CDR1 MGHDK, CDR2 SYGVNS. The CDR3 DNA reads TGTGCCAGCAGTGGATTGACAGCAATGAACACTGAAGCTTTCTTT. This sequence encodes CASSGLTAMNTEAFF.

CDR3 residues: CASPPGLYVLSTDTQYF. CDR3 bases: TGTGCCAGCCCTCCGGGACTTTATGTACTAAGCACAGATACGCAGTATTTT. The chain employs TRBV28 and TRBJ2-3, with a tentative D call TRBD2 (6 bases). Trimming took 8 bases from V and 0 from J, leaving 21 bases between them. This CDR3 is built from 17 residues. Germline V gene data show CDR1 as MDHEN and CDR2 as SYDVKM.

The V gene is TRBV19, the J gene TRBJ1-6; TRBD1 aligns across 9 bases. The V gene end was trimmed by 6 bases and the J gene end by 10 bases; junction bases not matched to a gene: 4. The germline V gene encodes CDR1 LNHDA and CDR2 SQIVND (reference sequence). The CDR3 spans 13 residues. The CDR3 loop is CASSPGQGSPLHF. The CDR3 DNA reads TGTGCCAGTAGCCCGGGACAGGGATCACCCCTCCACTTT.

This chain links TRBV30 with TRBJ1-5; 7 nucleotides match TRBD1. With 2 bases clipped from V and 4 bases from J, the junction kept 5 bases outside the gene matches. This CDR3 comprises 14 residues. The germline CDR1 and CDR2 sequences are GTSNPN and SVGIG (reference sequence). The CDR3 region has the DNA TGTGCCTGGAGTAGGACAGGAATTAATCAGCCCCAGCATTTT. Amino acid sequence: CAWSRTGINQPQHF. Together with reference TRBV30 and TRBJ1-5, the CDR3 gives the full variable domain: SQTIHQWPATLVQPVGSPLSLECTVEGTSNPNLYWYRQAAGRGLQLLFYSVGIGQISSEVPQNLSASRPQDRQFILSSKKLLLSDSGFYLCAWSRTGINQPQHFGDGTRLSIL.

This clone was counted only a few times. The chain has TRBV5-6 and TRBJ2-7; the match to TRBD2 covers 13 bases. Germline V CDR1 and CDR2: SGHDT, YYEEEE. Trimming took 4 bases from V and 5 from J; bases not matched to a gene: 18. The CDR3 extends over 19 amino acids. In DNA form, the CDR3 reads TGTGCCAGCAGCCTACCCCGAATACTAGCGGGAGGGCCAGGCAACGAGCAGTACTTC. Its protein product is CASSLPRILAGGPGNEQYF.

The sample holds one count of this clone. This sequence joins TRBV6-1 and TRBJ2-1, with 8 positions matching TRBD2. V lost 2 bases to trimming and J lost 10 bases; unmatched junction nucleotides: 4. CDR1 and CDR2 (germline): MNHNS, SASEGT. This CDR3 has 13 residues. CDR3 amino acids: CASSETAGGEQFF. The CDR3 nucleotides read TGTGCCAGCAGTGAAACGGCGGGGGGCGAGCAGTTCTTC.

This clone was seen a handful of times. V is TRBV11-3 and J is TRBJ2-1; 11 bases agree with TRBD2. The CDR3 runs 15 residues. The J segment lost 8 bases and the V segment lost 5 bases, leaving 8 bases of the junction unmatched. Germline CDR1 SGHNT, CDR2 YENEEA. The CDR3 coding sequence is TGTGCCAGCAGCCTTAGGACTAGCGGGTTTCATGAGCAGTTCTTC. Protein sequence: CASSLRTSGFHEQFF.

The genes are TRBV7-9 and TRBJ2-1; 9 nucleotides agree with TRBD1. This CDR3 has 16 residues. Germline-derived CDR1 and CDR2 are SEHNR and FQNEAQ (reference sequence). Trimming cost V 1 base and J 4 bases; bases outside gene matches: 5. CDR3 sequence (DNA): TGTGCCAGCAGCTTAGGTGGGACAGGGCCATACAATGAGCAGTTCTTC. This sequence encodes CASSLGGTGPYNEQFF.

The J gene is TRBJ2-1, the V gene TRBV6-5; 9 nucleotides agree with TRBD2. Germline trimming cut 0 bases from V and 9 bases from J; bases unmatched to any gene: 9. This CDR3 region has 16 residues. Germline V gene data show CDR1 as MNHEY and CDR2 as SVGAGI. CDR3 in DNA: TGTGCCAGCAGTTACTCGCGGGAGGGCCTTACTGTTGAGCAGTTCTTC. Its protein product is CASSYSREGLTVEQFF.

Comments on this clone: At one end the junction does not follow the germline gene, possibly because of a read error. The chain joins TRBV7-7 to TRBJ2-7, with 7 bases fitting TRBD1. Per the germline V gene, CDR1 is SSHAT and CDR2 is FNYEAQ (reference sequence). This CDR3 is 14 amino acids long. The CDR3 protein is CASSPGTDFYEQYF. CDR3 nucleotides: TGTGCTAGCAGCCCCGGGACAGACTTCTACGAGCAGTACTTC.

The CDR3 nucleotides are TGTGCCAGCAGCCAAGAAACCCTAGCGGGTTCTCAAGAGACCCAGTACTTC. This encodes CASSQETLAGSQETQYF. The chain has TRBV3-1 (or the pseudogene TRBV3-2) and TRBJ2-5, with 8 bases that match TRBD2. V lost 0 bases to trimming and J lost 2 bases; unmatched junction nucleotides: 8. Germline V gene data show CDR1 as LGHDT and CDR2 as YNNKEL (reference sequence). The CDR3 spans 17 residues.

The rearrangement joins TRBV29-1 to TRBJ2-6; D gene unclear. CDR1 is SQVTM and CDR2 is ANQGSEA in the germline V gene. V was clipped by 7 bases and J by 2 bases, with 9 bases between them. This CDR3 is 13 amino acids long. Here the CDR3 DNA reads TGCAGCGCCCGCGTCCCTGGGGCCAACGTCCTGACTTTC. Translated, it gives CSARVPGANVLTF.

CDR3 region: CASSQRSGGASDTQYF. The CDR3 DNA follows: TGTGCCAGCAGCCAACGGAGCGGGGGGGCCTCAGATACGCAGTATTTT. This chain joins TRBV3-1 (or the pseudogene TRBV3-2) and TRBJ2-3; 10 bases align to TRBD2. The CDR3 loop spans 16 amino acids. The germline CDR1 and CDR2 sequences are LGHDT and YNNKEL (reference sequence). The V gene end was trimmed by 2 bases and the J gene end by 4 bases; junction bases not matched to a gene: 6.

The CDR3 region has the DNA TGTGCCAGTGGCTCAGGCAACCTAGGCTACACCTTC. Amino acids: CASGSGNLGYTF. This chain uses TRBV2 with TRBJ1-2; no reliable D call. The germline CDR1 and CDR2 sequences are SNHLY and FYNNEI. The germline V and J ends were trimmed by 9 bases and 8 bases, with 16 bases remaining between them. The CDR3 extends over 12 amino acids.

This clone has just one count. The rearrangement links TRBV5-1 to TRBJ2-7, with D maybe TRBD2 (6 bases). CDR3 size: 15 residues. Looked up from germline, CDR1 is SGHRS and CDR2 is YFSETQ. The V and J ends lost 0 bases and 2 bases respectively, with 12 bases between them. The chain's CDR3 is CASSLEGLVTYEQYF. The DNA of the CDR3 is TGCGCCAGCAGCTTGGAGGGACTGGTTACCTACGAGCAGTACTTC.

The V call is TRBV28, the J call TRBJ2-5, with D perhaps matching TRBD1 (6 bases). The CDR3 consists of 15 residues. From germline, CDR1 is MDHEN and CDR2 SYDVKM. V lost 0 bases, J lost 11 bases, and 19 bases lay in between. The CDR3 DNA reads TGTGCCAGCAGTTTATGCCGGGACATAGAGTGTGGGCAGTACTTC. Encoded protein: CASSLCRDIECGQYF.